Detailed here is one T cell receptor (beta chain). The antigen remains undetermined. This record comes from a study of a mutant IDH1 vaccine in newly diagnosed glioma. Study summary: Beginning 4-6 weeks after radiotherapy alone, or with temozolomide cycles, vaccination took place. Sex among treated patients split around 62% male, roughly 38% female; mean age was around 40 years.

V lost 2 bases, J lost 0 bases, and 6 bases lay in between. Per the germline V gene, CDR1 is SGHRS and CDR2 is YFSETQ. The CDR3 extends over 14 amino acids. Time point reported: week 5, during vaccination. In every dose of vaccine, 300 ug of mutant IDH1 20-mer peptide was given alongside topical imiquimod. The table came from immunoSEQ multiplex PCR; TCRdb's copy has only in-frame clones and leaves some out. The sample lists tens of thousands of clones, more than 65% occurring once. The sequencing used PBMCs, collected from a glioma patient whose treatment included an IDH1 peptide vaccine. This TCR was recovered from a man aged 40-49 years with glioma. Some clones in this sample may be carry-over from other donors' samples. V and J are TRBV5-1 and TRBJ2-1; D unresolved. The CDR3 is CASSFGVSYNEQFF. The CDR3 bases are TGCGCCAGCAGCTTTGGGGTCTCCTACAATGAGCAGTTCTTC.